This T cell receptor (beta chain) was captured in a study of cytomegalovirus exposure and HLA in healthy donors. Despite likely unrecorded immune exposures, the donors were nominally healthy at the time of sampling. Germline CDR1 SGHVS, CDR2 FQNEAQ. V was pared by 2 bases and J by 4 bases, with 2 bases of the junction left unmatched. This CDR3 is 14 amino acids long. It was with 60 Vbeta and 13 Jbeta primers that the PCR ran. Clones were read by immunoSEQ multiplex PCR, and TCRdb kept only the in-frame ones, dropping some. The table lists over 130,000 clones, around 70% of them singletons. The receptor's source is a woman aged 25 to 39 in good health and CMV-seronegative. Sequenced: PBMCs. The chain links TRBV7-8 to TRBJ1-5; 7 nucleotides align to TRBD1. DNA of the CDR3: TGTGCCAGCAGCTTACTACAGGGGAATCAGCCCCAGCATTTT. As protein: CASSLLQGNQPQHF.